What follows are 5 T cell receptor beta chains derived from one specimen sequenced in a study of cytomegalovirus exposure and HLA in healthy donors (dated by TCRdb to about 2017). The library was obtained by the immunoSEQ multiplex PCR assay. For the multiplex PCR, a mixture combining 60 forward primers for TCR Vbeta segments and 13 reverse primers for TCR Jbeta segments was used. TCRdb mirrors the immuneACCESS table, restricted to in-frame sequences. Some clones are absent from its copies; in checked studies, under half trace to an unresolved V gene, and the reason for the others is unknown. The sample table holds about 190,000 clones, of which roughly 84% were seen once. Around 1.3% of the sample lies in the top ten. The sequenced sample was PBMCs. These receptors came from a boy aged 2 to 10 in good health and CMV-seronegative.

The V gene is TRBV6-5, the J gene TRBJ2-3, with unresolved D. CDR1 is MNHEY and CDR2 is SVGAGI in the germline V gene. The CDR3 length is 14 residues. The V and J ends lost 1 base and 2 bases respectively, with 7 bases between them. The DNA for the CDR3 is TGTGCCAGCAGTTACTTACAGACCACAGATACGCAGTATTTT. It codes for CASSYLQTTDTQYF.

The rearrangement links TRBV4-1 to TRBJ2-2, with 12 bases identical to TRBD2. The CDR3 is 18 amino acids. Germline V gives CDR1 MGHRA, CDR2 YSYEKL. V trimming: 1 base; J trimming: 4 bases; junction bases outside the gene matches: 7. This CDR3 is CASSQGPLAGGFTGELFF. Written as DNA, the CDR3 is TGCGCCAGCAGCCAAGGACCCCTAGCGGGAGGGTTCACCGGGGAGCTGTTTTTT.

The V call is TRBV6-6, the J call TRBJ2-7; 8 nucleotides line up with TRBD2. This CDR3 is built from 16 residues. Germline assignment: CDR1 MNHNY and CDR2 SVGAGI (reference sequence). With V trimmed by 7 bases and J by 1 base, 12 bases remained unmatched. The CDR3 is CASTRGGAGESYEQYF. CDR3 nucleotide sequence: TGTGCCAGCACAAGGGGGGGAGCGGGAGAGTCCTACGAGCAGTACTTC.

V and J are TRBV5-6 and TRBJ2-5, with D tentatively TRBD2 (5 bases). Germline V gene sequence: CDR1 SGHDT, CDR2 YYEEEE. The CDR3 consists of 12 residues. Trimming pared 4 bases from V and 4 bases from J, leaving 8 bases between. Here the CDR3 DNA reads TGTGCCAGCAGCCCCGGAGGAGAGACCCAGTACTTC. Residues: CASSPGGETQYF. The full variable domain, its missing parts supplied by reference TRBV5-6 and TRBJ2-5, is DAGVTQSPTHLIKTRGQQVTLRCSPKSGHDTVSWYQQALGQGPQFIFQYYEEEERQRGNFPDRFSGHQFPNYSSELNVNALLLGDSALYLCASSPGGETQYFGPGTRLLVL.

This clone is a singleton in its sample. The chain employs TRBV5-1 and TRBJ2-1, with a possible D match to TRBD2 (5 bases). The CDR3 length is 19 residues. Germline V gives CDR1 SGHRS, CDR2 YFSETQ. V lost 4 bases and J lost 0, with 23 bases in between. In nucleotides, the CDR3 is TGCGCCAGCAGCCGATTAGGGCGCGGGCAGTTTGACTCCTACAATGAGCAGTTCTTC. It codes for CASSRLGRGQFDSYNEQFF.